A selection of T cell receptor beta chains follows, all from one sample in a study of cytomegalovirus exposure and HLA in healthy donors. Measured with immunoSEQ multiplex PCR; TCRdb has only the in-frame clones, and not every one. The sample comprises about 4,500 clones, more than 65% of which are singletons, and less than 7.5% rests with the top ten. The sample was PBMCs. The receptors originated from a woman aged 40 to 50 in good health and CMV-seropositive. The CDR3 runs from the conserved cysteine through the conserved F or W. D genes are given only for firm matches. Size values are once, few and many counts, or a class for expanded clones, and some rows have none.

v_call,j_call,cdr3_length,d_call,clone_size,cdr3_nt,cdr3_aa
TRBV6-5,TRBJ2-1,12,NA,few,TGTGCCAGCAGTTACTCGGCAGGCATGGAGTTCTTC,CASSYSAGMEFF
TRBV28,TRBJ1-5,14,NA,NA,TGTGCCAGCCGGGAGTACTATAGCAATCAGCCCCAGCATTTT,CASREYYSNQPQHF
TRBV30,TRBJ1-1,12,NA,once,TGTGCCTGGAAGCGCGGTAACACTGAAGCTTTCTTT,CAWKRGNTEAFF
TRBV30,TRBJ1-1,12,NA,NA,TGTGCCTGGAGTGGGACCGGGAAAAAAGCTTTCTTT,CAWSGTGKKAFF
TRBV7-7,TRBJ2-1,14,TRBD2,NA,TGTGCCAGCAGTTCGACTAGCGGGCAGGATGAGCAGTTCTTC,CASSSTSGQDEQFF
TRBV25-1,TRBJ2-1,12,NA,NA,TGTGCCAGCAGTGACAGTTACAATGAGCAGTTCTTC,CASSDSYNEQFF
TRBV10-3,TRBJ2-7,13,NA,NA,TGTGCCATCAGTGAAGGGGTAGGGAACGAGCAGTACTTC,CAISEGVGNEQYF
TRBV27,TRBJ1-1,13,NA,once,TGTGCCAGCAGTTTAATGGCGAACACTGAAGCTTTCTTT,CASSLMANTEAFF
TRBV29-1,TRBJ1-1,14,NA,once,TGCAGCGTTGAAGGGGCGTACCCGAACACTGAAGCTTTCTTT,CSVEGAYPNTEAFF
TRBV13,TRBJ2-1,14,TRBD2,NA,TGTGCCAGCAGCCATCTAGCGGCGTACAATGAGCAGTTCTTC,CASSHLAAYNEQFF
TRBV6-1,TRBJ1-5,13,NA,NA,TGTGCCAGCAGTGACTGGAGACAGGAGTGGACGCATTTT,CASSDWRQEWTHF
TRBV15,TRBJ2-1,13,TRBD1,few,TGTGCCACCAGCAAGGGGGCGGGTAATGAGCAGTTCTTC,CATSKGAGNEQFF
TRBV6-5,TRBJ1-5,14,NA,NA,TGTGCCAGCAGTTACTCTGGCGGGGATCAGCCCCAGCATTTT,CASSYSGGDQPQHF
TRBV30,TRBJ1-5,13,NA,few,TGTGCCTGGAGTAGACAGGCTCTTCAGCCCCAGCATTTT,CAWSRQALQPQHF
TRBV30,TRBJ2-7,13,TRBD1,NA,TGTGCCTGGAGTGCCACAGGGGCCGACGAGCAGTACTTC,CAWSATGADEQYF
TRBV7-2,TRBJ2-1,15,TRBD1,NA,TGTGCCAGCAGCCAACAACTGAGACAGGGTAATGAGCAGTTCTTC,CASSQQLRQGNEQFF
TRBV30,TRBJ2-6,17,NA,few,TGTGCCTGGACAACAGCTTCCTCAGTTTCTGGGGCCAACGTCCTGACTTTC,CAWTTASSVSGANVLTF
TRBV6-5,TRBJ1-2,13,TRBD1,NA,TGTGCCAGCAGCCTCGACAGGGGATATGGCTACACCTTC,CASSLDRGYGYTF
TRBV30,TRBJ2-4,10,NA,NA,TGTGCCTGGGGCTCGAACATTCAGTACTTC,CAWGSNIQYF
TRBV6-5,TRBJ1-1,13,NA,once,TGTGCCAGCATCGAGCAAGGGGGCACTGAAGCTTTCTTT,CASIEQGGTEAFF
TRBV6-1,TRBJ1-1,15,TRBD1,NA,TGTGCCAGCAGTGAAAGAATAGGGGGCAGGACTGAAGCTTTCTTT,CASSERIGGRTEAFF
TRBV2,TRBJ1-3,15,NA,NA,TGTGCCAGCATCCAGTCGAGGACATCTGGAAACACCATATATTTT,CASIQSRTSGNTIYF
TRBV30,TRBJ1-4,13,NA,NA,TGTGCCTGGAGTTGGCTTATGAATGAAAAACTGTTTTTT,CAWSWLMNEKLFF
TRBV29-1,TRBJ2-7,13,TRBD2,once,TGCAGCGTTGGGCTAGCGGGAACCTACGAGCAGTACTTC,CSVGLAGTYEQYF
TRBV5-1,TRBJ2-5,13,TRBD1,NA,TGCGCCAGCAGGACCCCAGGGGGCGAGACCCAGTACTTC,CASRTPGGETQYF
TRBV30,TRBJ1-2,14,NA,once,TGTGCCTGGAGTGTTCTGGCGGCAGGGAATGGCTACACCTTC,CAWSVLAAGNGYTF
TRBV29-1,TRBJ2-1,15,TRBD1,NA,TGCAGCGTTGAAGGAGGGGACAGCTCCTACAATGAGCAGTTCTTC,CSVEGGDSSYNEQFF
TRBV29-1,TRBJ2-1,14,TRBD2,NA,TGCAGCGGGACGGGACTAGTTTCCTACAATGAGCAGTTCTTC,CSGTGLVSYNEQFF
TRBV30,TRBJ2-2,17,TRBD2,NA,TGTGCCTGGGGAAGGGAAATTAGCGGGAGGGGCACCGGGGAGCTGTTTTTT,CAWGREISGRGTGELFF
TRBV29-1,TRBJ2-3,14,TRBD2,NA,TGCAGCGTTGCCCGCAGCGGGGAATCAGATACGCAGTATTTT,CSVARSGESDTQYF
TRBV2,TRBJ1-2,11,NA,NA,TGTGCCAGCCAGACAGTCTATGGCTACACCTTC,CASQTVYGYTF
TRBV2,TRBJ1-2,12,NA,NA,TGTGCCAGCAGTCTGACAGTTTATGGCTACACCTTC,CASSLTVYGYTF
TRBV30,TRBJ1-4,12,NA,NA,TGTGCCTGGGCAGGGTTACGTGAAAAACTGTTTTTT,CAWAGLREKLFF
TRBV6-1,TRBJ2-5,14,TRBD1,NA,TGTGCCAGCAGTGCTACAGGGGGCGGAGAGACCCAGTACTTC,CASSATGGGETQYF
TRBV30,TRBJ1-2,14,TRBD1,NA,TGTGCCTGGAGTGCCCACAGGGGCGATTATGGCTACACCTTC,CAWSAHRGDYGYTF
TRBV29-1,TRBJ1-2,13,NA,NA,TGCAGCGTTCTCTTAGGGGAACCGAGGAGCTACACCTTC,CSVLLGEPRSYTF
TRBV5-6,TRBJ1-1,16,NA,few,TGTGCCAGCAGCTTTGCGACGTACGACTCGAACACTGAAGCTTTCTTT,CASSFATYDSNTEAFF
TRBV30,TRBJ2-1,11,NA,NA,TGTGCCTGGGGGACAAACAATGAGCAGTTCTTC,CAWGTNNEQFF
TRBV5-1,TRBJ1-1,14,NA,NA,TGCGCCAGCAGAGGACTGGTCTCAACCACTGAAGCTTTCTTT,CASRGLVSTTEAFF
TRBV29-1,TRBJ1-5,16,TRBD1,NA,TGCAGCGTTTCCGGGACAGGCTCATATAGCAATCAGCCCCAGCATTTT,CSVSGTGSYSNQPQHF
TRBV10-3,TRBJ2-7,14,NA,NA,TGTGCCATCAGTGAGTCGCGAGTTAGCCACGAGCAGTACTTC,CAISESRVSHEQYF
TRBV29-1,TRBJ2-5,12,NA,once,TGCAGCGTTGAAGTAGCAGAAGAGACCCAGTACTTC,CSVEVAEETQYF
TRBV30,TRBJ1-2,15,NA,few,TGTGCCTGGAGTGCCCGGTGGGGGGGTAACTATGGCTACACCTTC,CAWSARWGGNYGYTF
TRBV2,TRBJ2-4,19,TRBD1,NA,TGTGCCAGCAGACCGGGACAGGGAGGCTCCGGGCTAGCCAAAAACATTCAGTACTTC,CASRPGQGGSGLAKNIQYF
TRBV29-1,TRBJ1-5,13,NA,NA,TGCAGCGTTGGCGGAGGGGGCAATCAGCCCCAGCATTTT,CSVGGGGNQPQHF
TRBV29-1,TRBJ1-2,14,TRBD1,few,TGCAGCGTGGAAGGGACAGGGGGGTGGTATGGCTACACCTTC,CSVEGTGGWYGYTF
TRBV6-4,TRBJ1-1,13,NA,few,TGTGCCAGCAGTGTAGGGGGGAACACTGAAGCTTTCTTT,CASSVGGNTEAFF
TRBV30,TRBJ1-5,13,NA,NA,TGTGCCTGGAGTGTCATGGGAGATCAGCCCCAGCATTTT,CAWSVMGDQPQHF